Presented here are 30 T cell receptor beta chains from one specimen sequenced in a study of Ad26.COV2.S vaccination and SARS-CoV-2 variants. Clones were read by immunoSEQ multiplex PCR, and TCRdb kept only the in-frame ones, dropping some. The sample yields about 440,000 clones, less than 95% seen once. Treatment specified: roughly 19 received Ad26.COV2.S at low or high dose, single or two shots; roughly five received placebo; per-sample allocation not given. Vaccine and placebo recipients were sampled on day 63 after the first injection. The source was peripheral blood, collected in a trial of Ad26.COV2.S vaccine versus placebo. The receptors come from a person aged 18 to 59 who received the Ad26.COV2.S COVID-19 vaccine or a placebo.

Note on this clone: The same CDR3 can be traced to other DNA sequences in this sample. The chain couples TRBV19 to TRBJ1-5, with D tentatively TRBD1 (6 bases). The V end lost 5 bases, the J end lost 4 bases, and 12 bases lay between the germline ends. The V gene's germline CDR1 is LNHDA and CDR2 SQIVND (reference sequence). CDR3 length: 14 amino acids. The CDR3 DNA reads TGTGCCAGTAGTGTAACAGGGAGTAATCAGCCCCAGCATTTT. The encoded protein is CASSVTGSNQPQHF.

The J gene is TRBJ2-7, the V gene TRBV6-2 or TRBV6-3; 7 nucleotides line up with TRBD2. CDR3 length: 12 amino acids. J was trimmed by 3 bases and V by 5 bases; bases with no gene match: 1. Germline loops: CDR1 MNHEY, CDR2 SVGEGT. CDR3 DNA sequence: TGTGCCAGCAGTCGGGACTACTACGAGCAGTACTTC. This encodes CASSRDYYEQYF.

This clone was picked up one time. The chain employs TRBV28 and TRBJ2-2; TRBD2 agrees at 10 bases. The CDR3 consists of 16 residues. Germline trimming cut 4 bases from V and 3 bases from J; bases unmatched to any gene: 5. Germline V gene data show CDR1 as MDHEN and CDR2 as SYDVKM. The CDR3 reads CASSSLAGVDTGELFF. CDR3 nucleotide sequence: TGTGCCAGCAGTTCCCTAGCGGGAGTCGACACCGGGGAGCTGTTTTTT.

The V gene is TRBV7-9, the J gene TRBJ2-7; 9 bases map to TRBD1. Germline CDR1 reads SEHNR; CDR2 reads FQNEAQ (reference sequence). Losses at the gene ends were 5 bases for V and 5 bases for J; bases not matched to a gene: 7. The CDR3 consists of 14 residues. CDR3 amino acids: CASSIPGQGDEQYF. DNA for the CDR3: TGTGCCAGCAGCATTCCGGGACAGGGAGACGAGCAGTACTTC.

CDR3 DNA: TGTGCCAGCAGCCCGATAGCGGGAGGAGGGGGCGAGCAGTACTTC. Protein product: CASSPIAGGGGEQYF. The V call is TRBV11-2, the J call TRBJ2-7; 10 bases line up with TRBD2. CDR1 and CDR2 (germline): SGHAT, FQNNGV. The V segment lost 5 bases and the J segment 6 bases; nucleotides outside the gene matches: 10. The CDR3 runs to 15 residues.

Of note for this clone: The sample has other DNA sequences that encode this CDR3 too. This CDR3 is CAISDPGSSYEQYF. The CDR3 DNA is TGTGCCATCAGTGACCCAGGGAGCTCCTACGAGCAGTACTTC. The chain uses TRBV10-3 and TRBJ2-7; TRBD1 or TRBD2 may be the D gene (5 bases each). V lost 3 bases and J 0 bases, leaving 9 bases between the germline ends. The CDR3 loop spans 14 amino acids. The V gene's germline CDR1 is ENHRY and CDR2 SYGVKD.

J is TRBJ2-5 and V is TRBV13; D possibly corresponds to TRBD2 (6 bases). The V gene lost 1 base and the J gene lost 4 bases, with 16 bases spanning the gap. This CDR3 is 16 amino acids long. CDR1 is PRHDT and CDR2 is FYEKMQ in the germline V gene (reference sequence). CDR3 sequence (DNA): TGTGCCAGCAGCTTAGTCGCGGGGCCAAGGATAGAGACCCAGTACTTC. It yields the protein CASSLVAGPRIETQYF.

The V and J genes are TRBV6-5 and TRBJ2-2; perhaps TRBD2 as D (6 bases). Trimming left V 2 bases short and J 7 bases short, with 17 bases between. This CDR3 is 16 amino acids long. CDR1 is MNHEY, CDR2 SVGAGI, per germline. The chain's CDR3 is CASSYRARDWGGELFF. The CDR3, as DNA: TGTGCCAGCAGTTACAGGGCGCGGGACTGGGGCGGGGAGCTGTTTTTT.

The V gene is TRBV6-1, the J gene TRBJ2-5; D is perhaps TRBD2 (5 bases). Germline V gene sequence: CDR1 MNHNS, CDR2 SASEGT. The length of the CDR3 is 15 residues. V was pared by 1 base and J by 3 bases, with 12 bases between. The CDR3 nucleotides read TGTGCCAGCAGTGAAGTCGGTAGCGCTAAAGAGACCCAGTACTTC. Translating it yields CASSEVGSAKETQYF.

The CDR3 DNA reads TGTGCCAGCAGTCCCACCCCATCCTGGACAGGGTTTCTCTTTAACGAGCAGTACTTC. Its protein product is CASSPTPSWTGFLFNEQYF. V gene TRBV27 combines with J gene TRBJ2-7; 8 bases align to TRBD1. This CDR3 is 19 amino acids long. Germline trimming cut 5 bases from V and 5 bases from J; bases unmatched to any gene: 23. Looked up from germline, CDR1 is MNHEY and CDR2 is SMNVEV (reference sequence).

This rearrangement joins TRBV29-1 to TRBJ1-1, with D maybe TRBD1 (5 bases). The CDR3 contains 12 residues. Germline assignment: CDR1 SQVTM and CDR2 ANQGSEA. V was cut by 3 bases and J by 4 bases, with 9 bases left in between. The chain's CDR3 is CSVDTGGTEAFF. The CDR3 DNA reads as TGCAGCGTTGATACGGGGGGCACTGAAGCTTTCTTT.

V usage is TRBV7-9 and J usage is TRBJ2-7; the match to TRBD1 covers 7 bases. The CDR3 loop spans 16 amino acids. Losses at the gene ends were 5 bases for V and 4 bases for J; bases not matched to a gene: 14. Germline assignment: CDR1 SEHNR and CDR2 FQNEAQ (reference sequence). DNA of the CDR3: TGTGCCAGCAGCGGACGGGACAGCTCGGGGCGTTACGAGCAGTACTTC. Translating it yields CASSGRDSSGRYEQYF.

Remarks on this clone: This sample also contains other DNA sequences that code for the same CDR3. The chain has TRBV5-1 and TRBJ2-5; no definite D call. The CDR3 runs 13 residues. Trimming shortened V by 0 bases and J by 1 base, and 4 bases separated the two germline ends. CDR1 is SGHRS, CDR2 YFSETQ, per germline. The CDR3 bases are TGCGCCAGCAGCTTGGGACCCCAAGAGACCCAGTACTTC. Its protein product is CASSLGPQETQYF.

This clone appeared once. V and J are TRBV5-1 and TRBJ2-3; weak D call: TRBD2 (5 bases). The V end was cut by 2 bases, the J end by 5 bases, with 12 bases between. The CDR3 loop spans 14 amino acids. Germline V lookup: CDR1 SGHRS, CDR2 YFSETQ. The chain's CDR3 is CASSLGSPQDTQYF. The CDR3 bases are TGCGCCAGCAGCTTAGGGAGCCCGCAAGATACGCAGTATTTT.

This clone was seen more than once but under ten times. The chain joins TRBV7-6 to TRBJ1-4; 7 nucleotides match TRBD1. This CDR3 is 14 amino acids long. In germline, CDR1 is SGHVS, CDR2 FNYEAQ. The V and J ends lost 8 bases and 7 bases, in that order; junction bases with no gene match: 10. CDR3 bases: TGTGCCAGCGGCGAGGGGGCAACTGGTGAAAAACTGTTTTTT. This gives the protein CASGEGATGEKLFF.

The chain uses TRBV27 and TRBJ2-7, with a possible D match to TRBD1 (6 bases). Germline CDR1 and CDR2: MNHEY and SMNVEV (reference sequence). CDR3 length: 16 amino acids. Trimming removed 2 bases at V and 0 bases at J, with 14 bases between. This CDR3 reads CASSLSPDSVSYEQYF. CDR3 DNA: TGTGCCAGCAGTTTAAGTCCGGACAGCGTCTCCTACGAGCAGTACTTC.

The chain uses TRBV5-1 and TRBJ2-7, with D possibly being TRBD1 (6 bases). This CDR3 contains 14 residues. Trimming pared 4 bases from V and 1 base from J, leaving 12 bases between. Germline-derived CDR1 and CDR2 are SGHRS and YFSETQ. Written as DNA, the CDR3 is TGCGCCAGCAGCATCGGGACATTTTCCTACGAGCAGTACTTC. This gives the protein CASSIGTFSYEQYF.

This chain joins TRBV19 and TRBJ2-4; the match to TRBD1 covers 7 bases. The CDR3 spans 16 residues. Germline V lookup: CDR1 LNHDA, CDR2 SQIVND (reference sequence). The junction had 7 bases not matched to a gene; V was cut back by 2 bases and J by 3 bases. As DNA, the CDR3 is TGTGCCAGTAGTATAAGAGGGGGCATGGGCAAAAACATTCAGTACTTC. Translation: CASSIRGGMGKNIQYF.

The CDR3 region has the DNA TGTGCCAGCAGCTTAGACAGGGATCGTGGCTACACCTTC. It codes for CASSLDRDRGYTF. V gene TRBV5-4 combines with J gene TRBJ1-2, with 7 bases fitting TRBD1. CDR1 SGHNT and CDR2 YYREEE come from the germline V gene (reference sequence). The CDR3 runs 13 residues. V lost 2 bases, J lost 7 bases, and 5 bases stayed unmatched.

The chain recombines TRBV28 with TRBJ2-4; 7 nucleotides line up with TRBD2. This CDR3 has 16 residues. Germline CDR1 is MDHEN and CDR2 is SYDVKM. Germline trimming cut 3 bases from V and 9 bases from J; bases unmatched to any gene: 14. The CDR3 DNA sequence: TGTGCCAGCAGTTTCGGGCACTGGGCGGGGAGGGGCATTCAGTACTTC. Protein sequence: CASSFGHWAGRGIQYF.

Here the CDR3 reads CSARTRGLGAGELFF. In nucleotides, the CDR3 is TGCAGCGCCCGAACCAGGGGGTTAGGCGCCGGGGAGCTGTTTTTT. V and J are TRBV29-1 and TRBJ2-2; TRBD1 agrees at 7 bases. The junction had 14 bases not matched to a gene; V was cut back by 7 bases and J by 6 bases. The germline CDR1 and CDR2 sequences are SQVTM and ANQGSEA. This CDR3 contains 15 residues.

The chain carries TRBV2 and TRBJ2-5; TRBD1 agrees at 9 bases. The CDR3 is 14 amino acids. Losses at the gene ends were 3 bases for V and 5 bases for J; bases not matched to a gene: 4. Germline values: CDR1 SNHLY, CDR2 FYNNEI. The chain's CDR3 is CASSDPDRGETQYF. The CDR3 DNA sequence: TGTGCCAGCAGTGACCCGGACAGGGGTGAGACCCAGTACTTC.

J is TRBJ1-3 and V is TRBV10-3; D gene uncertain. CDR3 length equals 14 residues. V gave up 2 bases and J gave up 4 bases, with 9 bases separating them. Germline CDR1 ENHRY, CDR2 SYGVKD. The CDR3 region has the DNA TGTGCCATCAGTGAGACCGAAGGCGGAAACACCATATATTTT. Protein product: CAISETEGGNTIYF.

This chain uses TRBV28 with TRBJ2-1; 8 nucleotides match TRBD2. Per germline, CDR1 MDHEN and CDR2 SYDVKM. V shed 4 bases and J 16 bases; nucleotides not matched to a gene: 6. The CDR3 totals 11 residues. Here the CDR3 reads CASSSGTSVFF. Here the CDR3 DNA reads TGTGCCAGCAGTTCCGGGACTAGTGTTTTCTTC.

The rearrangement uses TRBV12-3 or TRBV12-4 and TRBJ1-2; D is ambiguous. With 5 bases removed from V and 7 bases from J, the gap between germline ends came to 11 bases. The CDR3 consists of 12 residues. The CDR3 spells CASSSGVAGYTF. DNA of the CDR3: TGTGCCAGCAGTAGCGGGGTGGCTGGCTACACCTTC.

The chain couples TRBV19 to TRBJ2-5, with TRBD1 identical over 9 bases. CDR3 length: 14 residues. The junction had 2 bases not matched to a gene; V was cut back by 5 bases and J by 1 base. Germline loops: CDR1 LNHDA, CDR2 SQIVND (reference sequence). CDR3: CASSRTGAQETQYF. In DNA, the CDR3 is TGTGCCAGTAGTCGGACAGGGGCCCAAGAGACCCAGTACTTC.

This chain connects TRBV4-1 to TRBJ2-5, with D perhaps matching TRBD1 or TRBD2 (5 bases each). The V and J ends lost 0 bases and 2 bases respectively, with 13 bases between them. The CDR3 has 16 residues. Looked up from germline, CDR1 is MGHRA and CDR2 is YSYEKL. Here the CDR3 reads CASSQDTGLLQETQYF. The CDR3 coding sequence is TGCGCCAGCAGCCAAGATACAGGACTGCTTCAAGAGACCCAGTACTTC.

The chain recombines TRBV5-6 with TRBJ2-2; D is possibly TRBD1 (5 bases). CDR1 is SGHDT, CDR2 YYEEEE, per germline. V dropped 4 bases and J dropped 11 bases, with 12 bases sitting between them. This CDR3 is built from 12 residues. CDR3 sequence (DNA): TGTGCCAGCAGCGTTGGACAAAGCGAGCTGTTTTTT. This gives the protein CASSVGQSELFF.

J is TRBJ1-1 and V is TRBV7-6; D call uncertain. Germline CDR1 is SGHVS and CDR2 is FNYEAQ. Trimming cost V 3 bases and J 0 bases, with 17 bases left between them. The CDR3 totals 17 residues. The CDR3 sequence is CASSLGGPTAVNTEAFF. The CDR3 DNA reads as TGTGCCAGCAGCTTGGGAGGGCCGACCGCGGTGAACACTGAAGCTTTCTTT.

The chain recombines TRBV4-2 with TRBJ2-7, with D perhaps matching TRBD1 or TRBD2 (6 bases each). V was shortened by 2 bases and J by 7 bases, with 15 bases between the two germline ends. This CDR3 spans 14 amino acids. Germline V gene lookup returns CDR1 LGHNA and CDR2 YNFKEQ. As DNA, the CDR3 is TGTGCCAGCAGCCAACTGGGGGGCACGGGGGAGCAGTACTTC. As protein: CASSQLGGTGEQYF.